The clone carrying this T cell receptor beta chain was counted a few times. The antigen remains undetermined. Patients counted as stable if ophthalmopathy did not develop within 18 months. Among the patients, aged 18 to 65, hyperthyroidism was newly diagnosed and had lasted under 2 months. RNA transcripts provided the source from which TCR beta CDR3 regions were amplified. The primer set for the first-round RT-PCR of the TCR CDR3 was HTBI. MiXCR, applied by TCRdb to the multiplex PCR reads, yields one record per CDR3 protein. The profile covers approximately 740,000 distinct CDR3 sequences, with about 14% appearing a single time and roughly a tenth taken by the ten largest. These data are taken from a study of T cells in Graves' hyperthyroidism and ophthalmopathy. General study results and limits: The authors' 13 V-J model separated ophthalmopathy from stable hyperthyroidism. Most clonotypes expanded in thyroid above 0.001 were likewise present in blood.

Germline CDR1 and CDR2: KGHDR and SFDVKD. The CDR3 covers 14 residues. The ends were cut back, 3 bases at V and 4 bases at J, with 9 bases in the middle. The V call is TRBV24-1, the J call TRBJ2-1; D ambiguous. The sequenced sample consisted of blood. The TCR sequence derives from a woman younger than 30 with Graves' hyperthyroidism. CDR3 in DNA: TGTGCCACCAGTGATCATCTTGAGTACAATGAGCAGTTCTTC. Translating it yields CATSDHLEYNEQFF.